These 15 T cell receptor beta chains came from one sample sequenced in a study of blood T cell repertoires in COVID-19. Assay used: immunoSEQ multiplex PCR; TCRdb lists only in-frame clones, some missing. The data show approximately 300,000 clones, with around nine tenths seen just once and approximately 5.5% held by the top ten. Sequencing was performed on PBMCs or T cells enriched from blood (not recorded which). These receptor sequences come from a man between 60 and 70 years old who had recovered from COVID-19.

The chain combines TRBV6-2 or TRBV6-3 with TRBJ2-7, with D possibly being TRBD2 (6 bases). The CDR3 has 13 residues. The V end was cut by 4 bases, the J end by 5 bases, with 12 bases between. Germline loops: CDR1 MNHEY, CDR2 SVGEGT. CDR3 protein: CASSWGTANEQYF. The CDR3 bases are TGTGCCAGCAGTTGGGGGACTGCCAACGAGCAGTACTTC.

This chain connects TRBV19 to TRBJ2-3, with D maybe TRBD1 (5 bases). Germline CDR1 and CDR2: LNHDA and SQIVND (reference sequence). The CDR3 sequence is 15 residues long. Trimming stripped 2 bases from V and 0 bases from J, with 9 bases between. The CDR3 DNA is TGTGCCAGTAGTATATTAGGGGATAGCACAGATACGCAGTATTTT. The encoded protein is CASSILGDSTDTQYF.

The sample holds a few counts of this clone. The CDR3: CASSTGQAYGYTF. CDR3 in DNA: TGTGCCAGCAGTACGGGACAGGCATACGGCTACACCTTC. The chain combines TRBV6-5 with TRBJ1-2; 8 bases match TRBD1. Germline CDR1 and CDR2: MNHEY and SVGAGI. The CDR3 consists of 13 residues. V lost 5 bases and J lost 8; bases outside the gene matches: 7.

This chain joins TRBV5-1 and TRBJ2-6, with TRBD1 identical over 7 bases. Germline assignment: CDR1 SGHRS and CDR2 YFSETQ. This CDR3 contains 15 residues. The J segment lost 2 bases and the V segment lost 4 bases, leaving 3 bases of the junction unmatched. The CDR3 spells CASSITGAGANVLTF. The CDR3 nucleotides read TGCGCCAGCAGCATAACAGGGGCTGGGGCCAACGTCCTGACTTTC.

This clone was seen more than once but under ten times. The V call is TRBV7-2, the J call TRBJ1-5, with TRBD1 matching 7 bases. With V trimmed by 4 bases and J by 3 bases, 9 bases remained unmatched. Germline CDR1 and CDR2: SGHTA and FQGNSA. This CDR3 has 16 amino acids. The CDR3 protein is CASSSQGTAVNQPQHF. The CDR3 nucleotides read TGTGCCAGCAGCTCCCAGGGGACAGCGGTCAATCAGCCCCAGCATTTT. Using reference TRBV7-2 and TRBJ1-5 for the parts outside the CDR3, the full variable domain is GAGVSQSPSNKVTEKGKDVELRCDPISGHTALYWYRQSLGQGLEFLIYFQGNSAPDKSGLPSDRFSAERTGGSVSTLTIQRTQQEDSAVYLCASSSQGTAVNQPQHFGDGTRLSIL.

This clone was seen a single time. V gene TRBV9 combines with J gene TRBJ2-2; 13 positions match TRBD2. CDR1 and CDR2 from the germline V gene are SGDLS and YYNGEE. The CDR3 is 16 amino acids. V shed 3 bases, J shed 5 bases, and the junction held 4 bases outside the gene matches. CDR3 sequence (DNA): TGTGCCAGCAGCGGGACTAGCGGGAGTCGGACCGGGGAGCTGTTTTTT. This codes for CASSGTSGSRTGELFF.

This CDR3 reads CASSQTRLAFGNEQFF. CDR3 DNA: TGTGCCAGCAGCCAGACCCGACTAGCTTTCGGCAATGAGCAGTTCTTC. The V call is TRBV27, the J call TRBJ2-1, with 7 bases aligning to TRBD2. The J segment lost 6 bases and the V segment lost 6 bases, leaving 14 bases of the junction unmatched. The CDR3 spans 16 residues. CDR1 MNHEY and CDR2 SMNVEV come from the germline V gene (reference sequence).

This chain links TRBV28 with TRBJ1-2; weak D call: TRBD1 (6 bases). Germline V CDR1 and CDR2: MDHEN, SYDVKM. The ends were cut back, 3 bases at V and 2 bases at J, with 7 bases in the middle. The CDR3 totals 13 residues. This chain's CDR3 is CASSFTGNYGYTF. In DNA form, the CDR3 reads TGTGCCAGCAGTTTTACAGGGAACTATGGCTACACCTTC.

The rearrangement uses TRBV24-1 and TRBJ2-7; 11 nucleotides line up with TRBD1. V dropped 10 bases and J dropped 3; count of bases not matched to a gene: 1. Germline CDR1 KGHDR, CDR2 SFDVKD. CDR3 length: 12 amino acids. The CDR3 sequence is CATGTGGYEQYF. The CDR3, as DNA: TGTGCCACTGGGACAGGGGGCTACGAGCAGTACTTC.

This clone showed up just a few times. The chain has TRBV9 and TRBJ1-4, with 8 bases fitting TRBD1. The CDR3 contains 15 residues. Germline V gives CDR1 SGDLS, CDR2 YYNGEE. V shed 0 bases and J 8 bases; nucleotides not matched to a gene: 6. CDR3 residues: CASSVATGEGEKLFF. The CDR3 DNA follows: TGTGCCAGCAGCGTAGCGACAGGGGAGGGCGAAAAACTGTTTTTT.

The CDR3 sequence: CASSHDRAGNQPQHF. The CDR3 DNA follows: TGTGCCAGTTCCCACGACAGGGCAGGCAATCAGCCCCAGCATTTT. V and J are TRBV6-5 and TRBJ1-5; TRBD1 matches 7 bases. Germline CDR1 is MNHEY and CDR2 is SVGAGI. Trimming at V came to 9 bases and at J to 2 bases, leaving 10 bases not matched to a gene. The CDR3 covers 15 residues.

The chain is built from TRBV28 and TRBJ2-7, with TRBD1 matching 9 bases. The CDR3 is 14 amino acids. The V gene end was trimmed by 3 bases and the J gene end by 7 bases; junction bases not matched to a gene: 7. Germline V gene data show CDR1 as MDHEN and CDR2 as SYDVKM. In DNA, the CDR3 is TGTGCCAGCAGTTTGCTACAGGGGGCAGGGGAGCAGTACTTC. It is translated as CASSLLQGAGEQYF.

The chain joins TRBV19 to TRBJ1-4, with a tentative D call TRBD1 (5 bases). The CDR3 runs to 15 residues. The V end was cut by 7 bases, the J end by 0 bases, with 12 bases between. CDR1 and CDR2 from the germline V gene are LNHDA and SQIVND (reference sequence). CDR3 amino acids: CASKGEGATNEKLFF. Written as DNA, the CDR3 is TGTGCCAGTAAAGGGGAGGGAGCAACTAATGAAAAACTGTTTTTT.

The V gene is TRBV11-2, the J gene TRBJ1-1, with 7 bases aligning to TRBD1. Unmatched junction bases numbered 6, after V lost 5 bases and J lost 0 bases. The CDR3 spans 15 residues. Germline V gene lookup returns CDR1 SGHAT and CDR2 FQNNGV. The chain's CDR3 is CASSATGSMNTEAFF. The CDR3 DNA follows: TGTGCCAGCAGCGCGACAGGGTCGATGAACACTGAAGCTTTCTTT.

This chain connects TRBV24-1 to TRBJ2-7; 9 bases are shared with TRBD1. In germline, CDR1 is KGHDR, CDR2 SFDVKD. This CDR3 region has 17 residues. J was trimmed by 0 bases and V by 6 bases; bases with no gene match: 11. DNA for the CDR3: TGTGCCACCAGTACGGGACAGGGAGTATCTGGCTCCTACGAGCAGTACTTC. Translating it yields CATSTGQGVSGSYEQYF.